This paragraph covers one T cell receptor beta chain sequence. No antigen is known for it. No base quality information exists; no much larger clone differs at one position. These data are taken from a study of shared clonotypes between healthy human individuals (dated by TCRdb to the early 2020s). At the level of the whole study: A few men and a couple of women, aged 18 to 49 years, made up the cohort. Per donor, leukapheresis produced somewhere between about 0.8 and 9.5 billion PBMCs. Different laboratories and diverse techniques were used to prepare libraries and sequence TCR repertoires, to increase sequencing depth and limit assay-specific biases. To estimate repertoire size and how much clonotype sharing occurs between individuals, the study deeply sequenced the blood TCR repertoires of about five healthy adults. For each donor, CD4 naive and CD4 memory were each given three plates, CD8 naive was given two plates, and CD8 memory was given one plate. General conclusions and limits of the study: Sampling was limited to blood, and TCR repertoires in tissue likely differ from TCR repertoires in blood. Incomplete sequencing was indicated by rarefaction of sorted-subset datasets, despite the large sequencing depth. Higher generation probabilities were observed for clonotypes shared by all four sorted-subset donors than for non-shared clonotypes. Based on pairwise subsampling, the degree of clonotype sharing among donors was expected to be affected by sequencing depth. Larger estimated clonotype richness was generally found for naive subsets than for memory subsets. The genetic and exposure-history diversity represented was limited by the small number of donors. When several donors were compared, the shared fraction of clonotypes was about 5% for naive CD4, about 4% for naive CD8, 2.3% for memory CD4, and 0.3% to 0.5% for memory CD8.

The CDR3, from cysteine to phenylalanine, totals 16 residues. CDR3 DNA only is kept here, 48 bases in frame from base 1. Taken from the germline V gene, the CDR1 and CDR2 loops are SGHDT and YYEEEE. Cut back by 4 bases and 2 bases, the V and J ends lie 16 bases apart. Using the deep immunoSEQ assay, multiplex PCR amplified TCR CDR3 regions from genomic DNA. Extracted genomic DNA from each cell subset was distributed evenly across all wells of several immunoSEQ 96-well plates, and each plate was treated as a replicate. For sorted subsets, each replicate PCR was loaded with about 200 ng genomic DNA, equivalent to 25,000 to 35,000 T cell genomes. The purified libraries were quantified using a Qubit 3.0 fluorometer, sized with a Bioanalyzer 2100, and then quantified again using the KAPA Library Quantification kit. Each immunoSEQ 96-well plate was sequenced on its own single-read 150-cycle Illumina NextSeq 550 flow cell. In the original analysis: Because only junctional sequences without quality scores were contained in the immunoSEQ output, filtering matching that applied to full-length reads could not be performed. To assign V/J genes and CDR3, sequences were annotated using PyIR, a Python wrapper for IgBLAST v1.9, with IMGT germline references. Reads were filtered out if the reads had weak V/J assignments (E-value above 1e-6), no CDR3, stop codons, out-of-frame junctions, or ambiguous translated residues. V3J clonotypes were defined as sequences sharing an identical inferred V gene, J gene, and CDR3 amino acid sequence. Percentage overlap between repertoires was computed as shared unique clonotypes divided by the size of the smaller repertoire. Three approaches were used to assess repertoire richness: RTK rarefaction, the Chao1 estimator, and Recon v2.1 estimates of unobserved clonotypes. OLGA was used to compute generation probabilities for all TCRbeta clonotypes that the gDNA method yielded from several donors. The table comes from immuneACCESS by way of TCRdb, which keeps in-frame sequences with V and J called. Part of the clones is missing from these tables; in studies checked, under half for an unresolved V gene and the rest for unknown reasons. That table supplies the V and J calls and clone size; D and trimming were determined from the DNA. A total of approximately 320,000 clones appear in this sample, around 87% of them only once. Of the sample, around 15% is held by the ten largest clones.

The donors were healthy, HIV-negative adults who had no recently reported acute infections or vaccinations. Every donor was a Caucasian adult living in Nashville, Tennessee, USA. CD8 memory samples were composed of magnetically selected CD45RO+ cells combined with CCR7-negative CD45RA+ effector memory (TemRA) cells. Blood was collected by leukapheresis, and PBMCs were isolated by Ficoll-Histopaque density gradient centrifugation and then cryopreserved in liquid nitrogen vapor phase. Analytical flow cytometry was used to check the purity and quantity of each magnetically sorted T cell population. Each sorted fraction had its genomic DNA isolated and then quantified by UV absorbance on a Nanodrop 2000c.

The chain couples TRBV5-6 to TRBJ1-3; TRBD1 is possibly the D segment (5 matching bases). The sequence was obtained from a man between 18 and 35 years old in good health. The sample comprised memory CD8+ T cells sorted from blood. Explained via the paper, the cell subset or site label denotes: CD45RO+ cells pooled with CCR7-negative TemRA cells. The nucleotides are TGTGCCAGCAGCCCCTGGGGGGGAGACACTGGAAACACCATATATTTT. Its translation reads: CASSPWGGDTGNTIYF.